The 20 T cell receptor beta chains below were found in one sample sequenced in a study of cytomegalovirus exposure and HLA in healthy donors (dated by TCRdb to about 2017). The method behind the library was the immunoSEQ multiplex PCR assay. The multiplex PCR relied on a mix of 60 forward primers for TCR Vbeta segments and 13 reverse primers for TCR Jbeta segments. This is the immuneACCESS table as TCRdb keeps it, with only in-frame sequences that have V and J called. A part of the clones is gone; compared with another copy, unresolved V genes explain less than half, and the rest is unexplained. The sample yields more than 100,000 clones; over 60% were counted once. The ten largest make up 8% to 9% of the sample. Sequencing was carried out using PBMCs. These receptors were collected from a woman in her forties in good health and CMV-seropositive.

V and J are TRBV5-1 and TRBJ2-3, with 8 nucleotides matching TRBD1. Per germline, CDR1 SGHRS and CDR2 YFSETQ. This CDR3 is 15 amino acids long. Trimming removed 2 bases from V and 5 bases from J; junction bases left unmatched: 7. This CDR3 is CASSLSTGDGDTQYF. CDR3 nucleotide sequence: TGCGCCAGCAGCTTATCGACAGGGGATGGAGATACGCAGTATTTT.

The CDR3 nucleotides read TGTGCCAGCAGTTTATTGCCAGGGGCCGTTTCTGGAAACACCATATATTTT. Its translation: CASSLLPGAVSGNTIYF. V usage is TRBV28 and J usage is TRBJ1-3, with a possible D match to TRBD1 (6 bases). V gave up 1 base and J gave up 1 base, with 14 bases separating them. This CDR3 comprises 17 residues. CDR1 is MDHEN, CDR2 SYDVKM, per germline.

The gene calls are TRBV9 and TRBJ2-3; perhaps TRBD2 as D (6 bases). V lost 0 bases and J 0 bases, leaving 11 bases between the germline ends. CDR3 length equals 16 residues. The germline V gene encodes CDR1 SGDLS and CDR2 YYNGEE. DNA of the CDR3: TGTGCCAGCAGCGTAGATGGGGGGATGAGCACAGATACGCAGTATTTT. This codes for CASSVDGGMSTDTQYF.

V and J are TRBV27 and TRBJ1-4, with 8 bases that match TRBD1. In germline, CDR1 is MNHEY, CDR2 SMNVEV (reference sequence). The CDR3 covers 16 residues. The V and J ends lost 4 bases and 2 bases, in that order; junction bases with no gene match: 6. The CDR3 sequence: CASSSHRGKTNEKLFF. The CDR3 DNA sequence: TGTGCCAGCAGTTCCCACAGGGGGAAGACTAATGAAAAACTGTTTTTT.

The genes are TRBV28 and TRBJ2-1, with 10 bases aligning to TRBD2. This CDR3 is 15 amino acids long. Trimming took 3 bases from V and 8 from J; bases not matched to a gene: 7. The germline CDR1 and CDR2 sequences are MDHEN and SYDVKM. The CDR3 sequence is CASSFPASGSDEQFF. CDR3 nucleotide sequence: TGTGCCAGCAGTTTTCCCGCTAGCGGGAGCGATGAGCAGTTCTTC.

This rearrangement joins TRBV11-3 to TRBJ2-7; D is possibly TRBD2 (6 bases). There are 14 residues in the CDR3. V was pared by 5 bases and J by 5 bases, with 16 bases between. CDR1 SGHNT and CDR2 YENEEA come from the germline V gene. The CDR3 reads CASSRRRGSDEQYF. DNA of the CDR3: TGTGCCAGCAGCCGGAGGAGGGGCAGCGACGAGCAGTACTTC.

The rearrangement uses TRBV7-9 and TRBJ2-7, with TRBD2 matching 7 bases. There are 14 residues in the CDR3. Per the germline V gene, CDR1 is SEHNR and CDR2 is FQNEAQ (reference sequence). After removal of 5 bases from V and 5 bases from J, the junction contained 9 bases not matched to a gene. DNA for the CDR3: TGTGCCAGCAGCCAGACTAGCACCACAGACGAGCAGTACTTC. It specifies CASSQTSTTDEQYF.

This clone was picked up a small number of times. CDR3 in amino acids: CASSPYREKAIYF. The CDR3 bases are TGTGCCAGCTCACCATACAGGGAGAAGGCCATATATTTT. This chain links TRBV18 with TRBJ1-3; D is perhaps TRBD1 (6 bases). The CDR3 sequence is 13 residues long. Germline loops: CDR1 KGHSH, CDR2 LQKENI. V lost 2 bases and J 11 bases, leaving 13 bases between the germline ends.

CDR3 DNA: TGTGCCAGCGGCCTGTTGAGGCAGGGGAACGTGAACACTGAAGCTTTCTTT. It codes for CASGLLRQGNVNTEAFF. The rearrangement links TRBV9 to TRBJ1-1, with a possible D match to TRBD1 (6 bases). Trimming pared 7 bases from V and 0 bases from J, leaving 22 bases between. Germline assignment: CDR1 SGDLS and CDR2 YYNGEE. The CDR3 has 17 amino acids. The full variable domain, in which reference TRBV9 and TRBJ1-1 provide the parts outside the CDR3, is DSGVTQTPKHLITATGQRVTLRCSPRSGDLSVYWYQQSLDQGLQFLIQYYNGEERAKGNILERFSAQQFPDLHSELNLSSLELGDSALYFCASGLLRQGNVNTEAFFGQGTRLTVV.

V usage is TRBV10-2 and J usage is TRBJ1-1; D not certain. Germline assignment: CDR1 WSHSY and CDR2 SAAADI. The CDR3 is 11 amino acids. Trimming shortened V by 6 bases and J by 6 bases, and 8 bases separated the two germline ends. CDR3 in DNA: TGCGCCAGCAGGACGGAGTCTGAAGCTTTCTTT. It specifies CASRTESEAFF.

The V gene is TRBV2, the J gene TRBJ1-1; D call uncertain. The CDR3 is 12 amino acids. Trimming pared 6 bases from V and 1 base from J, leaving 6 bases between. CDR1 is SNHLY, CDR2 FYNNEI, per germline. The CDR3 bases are TGTGCCAGCAGGAACAGGAACACTGAAGCTTTCTTT. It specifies CASRNRNTEAFF.

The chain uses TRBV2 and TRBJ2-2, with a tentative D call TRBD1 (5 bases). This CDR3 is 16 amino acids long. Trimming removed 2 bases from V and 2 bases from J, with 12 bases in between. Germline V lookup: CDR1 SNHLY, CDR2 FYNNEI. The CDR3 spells CASSERQGGNTGELFF. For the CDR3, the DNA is TGTGCCAGCAGTGAACGGCAGGGTGGCAACACCGGGGAGCTGTTTTTT.

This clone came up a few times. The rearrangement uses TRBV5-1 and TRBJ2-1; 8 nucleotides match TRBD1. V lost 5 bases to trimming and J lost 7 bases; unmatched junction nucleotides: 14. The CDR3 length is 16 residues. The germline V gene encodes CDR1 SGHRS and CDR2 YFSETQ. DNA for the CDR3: TGCGCCAGCAGGGATCAGGGGGCGTATCTGTATAATGAGCAGTTCTTC. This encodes CASRDQGAYLYNEQFF.

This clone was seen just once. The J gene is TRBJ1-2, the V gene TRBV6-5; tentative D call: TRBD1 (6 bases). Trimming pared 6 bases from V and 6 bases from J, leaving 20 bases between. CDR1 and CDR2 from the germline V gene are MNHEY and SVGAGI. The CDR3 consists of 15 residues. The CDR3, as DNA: TGTGCCAGCAGGGGGGGGCCGGGAACCCGCGATGGCTACACCTTC. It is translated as CASRGGPGTRDGYTF.

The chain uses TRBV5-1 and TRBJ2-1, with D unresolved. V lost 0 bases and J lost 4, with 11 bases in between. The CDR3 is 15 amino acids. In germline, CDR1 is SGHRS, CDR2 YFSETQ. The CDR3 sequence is CASSLDQVVYNEQFF. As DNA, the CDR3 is TGCGCCAGCAGCTTGGATCAGGTCGTATACAATGAGCAGTTCTTC.

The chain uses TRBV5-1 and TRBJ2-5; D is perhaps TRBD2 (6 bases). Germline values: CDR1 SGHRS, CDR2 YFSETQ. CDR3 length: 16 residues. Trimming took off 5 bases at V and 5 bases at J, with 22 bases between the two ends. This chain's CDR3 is CASSSEGKGLGETQYF. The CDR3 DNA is TGCGCCAGCAGTTCGGAGGGTAAGGGGCTAGGCGAGACCCAGTACTTC.

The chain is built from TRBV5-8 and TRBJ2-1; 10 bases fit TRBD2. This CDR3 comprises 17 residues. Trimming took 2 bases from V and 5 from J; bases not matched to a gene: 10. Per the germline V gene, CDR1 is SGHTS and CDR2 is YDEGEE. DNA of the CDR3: TGTGCCAGCAGCTTTGCCCTTTCTAGCGGGAGCCACAATGAGCAGTTCTTC. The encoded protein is CASSFALSSGSHNEQFF.

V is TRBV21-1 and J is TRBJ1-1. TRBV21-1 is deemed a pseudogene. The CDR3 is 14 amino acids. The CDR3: CASSTSGTSGEAFF. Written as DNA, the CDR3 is TGTGCCAGCAGCACCTCCGGGACTAGCGGCGAAGCTTTCTTT.

This chain's CDR3 is CASSYMGSRNTEAFF. CDR3 coding DNA: TGTGCCAGCAGTTATATGGGGAGCCGGAACACTGAAGCTTTCTTT. This sequence joins TRBV6-5 and TRBJ1-1; D is ambiguous. This CDR3 contains 15 residues. CDR1 and CDR2 from the germline V gene are MNHEY and SVGAGI. V was clipped by 3 bases and J by 1 base, with 12 bases between them.

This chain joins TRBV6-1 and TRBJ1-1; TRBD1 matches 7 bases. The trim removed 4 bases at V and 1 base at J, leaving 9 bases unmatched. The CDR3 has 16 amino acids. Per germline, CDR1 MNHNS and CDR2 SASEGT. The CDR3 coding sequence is TGTGCCAGCAGTGTGGGAACTAAGGGGGCGAACACTGAAGCTTTCTTT. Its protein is CASSVGTKGANTEAFF.